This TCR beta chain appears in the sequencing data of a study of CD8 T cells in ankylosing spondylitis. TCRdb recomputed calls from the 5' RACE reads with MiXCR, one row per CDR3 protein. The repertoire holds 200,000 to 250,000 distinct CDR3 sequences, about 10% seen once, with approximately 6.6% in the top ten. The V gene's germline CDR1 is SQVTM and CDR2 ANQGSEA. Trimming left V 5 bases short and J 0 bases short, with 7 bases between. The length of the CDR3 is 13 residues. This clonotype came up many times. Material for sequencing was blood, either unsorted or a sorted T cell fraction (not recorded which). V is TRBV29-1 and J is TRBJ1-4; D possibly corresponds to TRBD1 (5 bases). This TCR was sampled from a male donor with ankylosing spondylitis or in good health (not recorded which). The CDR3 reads CSVQGATNEKLFF. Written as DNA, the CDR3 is TGCAGCGTTCAGGGTGCAACTAATGAAAAACTGTTTTTT.